Below, 20 T cell receptor beta chains from the same sample are listed, as sequenced in a study of blood T cell repertoires in COVID-19. The assay was immunoSEQ multiplex PCR, and TCRdb's table has in-frame clones only and misses some. The sample lists around 120,000 clones, about four fifths occurring once. Sequenced: peripheral blood. The receptors come from an elderly man with active or convalescent COVID-19.

The genes are TRBV25-1 and TRBJ1-2; D is possibly TRBD1 (6 bases). The length of the CDR3 is 13 residues. V dropped 2 bases and J dropped 6 bases, with 10 bases sitting between them. Germline V gene lookup returns CDR1 MGHDK and CDR2 SYGVNS. CDR3 loop: CASSEPGGHGYTF. CDR3 in DNA: TGTGCCAGCAGTGAACCCGGGGGGCATGGCTACACCTTC.

V is TRBV6-5 and J is TRBJ2-4, with D perhaps TRBD2 (7 bases). Trimming pared 6 bases from V and 7 bases from J, leaving 19 bases between. This CDR3 region has 15 residues. Germline V gene data show CDR1 as MNHEY and CDR2 as SVGAGI. The chain's CDR3 is CASRPGPEGGNIQYF. CDR3 bases: TGTGCCAGCAGGCCGGGGCCCGAGGGGGGGAACATTCAGTACTTC.

This clone was observed a few times. The J gene is TRBJ1-1, the V gene TRBV5-6, with D perhaps TRBD1 (5 bases). The V and J ends lost 3 bases and 8 bases respectively, with 14 bases between them. Germline CDR1 is SGHDT and CDR2 is YYEEEE. The CDR3 runs to 13 residues. In DNA form, the CDR3 reads TGTGCCAGCAGCTGGGGGGAGGGTCGGGAAGCTTTCTTT. It encodes CASSWGEGREAFF.

This rearrangement joins TRBV4-3 to TRBJ1-6; 7 nucleotides align to TRBD1. There are 17 residues in the CDR3. V shed 4 bases and J 3 bases; nucleotides not matched to a gene: 9. Germline V CDR1 and CDR2: LGHNA, YSLEER. CDR3 in amino acids: CASSLSLRDSYNSPLHF. DNA of the CDR3: TGCGCCAGCAGCCTATCCTTACGGGACAGCTATAATTCACCCCTCCACTTT.

This chain uses TRBV18 with TRBJ2-3; D not certain. V gave up 5 bases and J gave up 1 base, with 10 bases separating them. Germline lookup yields CDR1 KGHSH and CDR2 LQKENI. The CDR3 totals 14 residues. The CDR3 sequence: CASSSYSRTDTQYF. The DNA for the CDR3 is TGTGCCAGCTCATCCTACTCGCGCACAGATACGCAGTATTTT. The entire variable domain, with the rest obtained from reference TRBV18 and TRBJ2-3, is as follows: NAGVMQNPRHLVRRRGQEARLRCSPMKGHSHVYWYRQLPEEGLKFMVYLQKENIIDESGMPKERFSAEFPKEGPSILRIQQVVRGDSAAYFCASSSYSRTDTQYFGPGTRLTVL.

V and J are TRBV6-2 or TRBV6-3 and TRBJ2-3; a weak D match, TRBD1 (6 bases). The V end lost 6 bases, the J end lost 5 bases, and 18 bases lay between the germline ends. Looked up from germline, CDR1 is MNHEY and CDR2 is SVGEGT. The CDR3 runs 15 residues. CDR3 in DNA: TGTGCCAGCAGCCCAGGGACAAATTGGGGAGATACGCAGTATTTT. Translating it yields CASSPGTNWGDTQYF.

This clone was detected only once. The rearrangement joins TRBV5-1 to TRBJ2-7, with 7 positions matching TRBD1. V was clipped by 3 bases and J by 0 bases; unmatched bases: 9. The CDR3 runs 16 residues. CDR1 is SGHRS and CDR2 is YFSETQ in the germline V gene. CDR3 nucleotides: TGCGCCAGCAGCTCCATTTCCGGGACAGCCTCCTACGAGCAGTACTTC. This codes for CASSSISGTASYEQYF.

V is TRBV5-5 and J is TRBJ2-7; a weak D match, TRBD2 (6 bases). CDR3 length: 14 amino acids. CDR1 is SGHKS, CDR2 YYEKEE, per germline (reference sequence). Deletions cut 1 base from V and 3 bases from J, with 11 bases between. In DNA, the CDR3 is TGTGCCAGCAGCTTGCGGGGGATAAACTACGAGCAGTACTTC. Protein: CASSLRGINYEQYF.

The chain recombines TRBV5-5 with TRBJ2-7; TRBD1 agrees at 10 bases. Germline CDR1 and CDR2: SGHKS and YYEKEE (reference sequence). V lost 1 base, J lost 6 bases, and 7 bases stayed unmatched. CDR3 length: 15 amino acids. CDR3 nucleotides: TGTGCCAGCAGCTTGTTTGGGACAGGGGTGGCCGAGCAGTACTTC. Protein: CASSLFGTGVAEQYF.

The chain has TRBV4-3 and TRBJ1-2; D is undetermined. V lost 0 bases to trimming and J lost 8 bases, with 16 bases between them. This CDR3 contains 15 residues. Germline V gene data show CDR1 as LGHNA and CDR2 as YSLEER. The CDR3 loop is CASSQDRGDYYGYTF. The CDR3 DNA follows: TGCGCCAGCAGCCAAGATCGGGGAGACTATTACGGCTACACCTTC.

This clone was observed a single time. The V call is TRBV27, the J call TRBJ1-2; TRBD1 might be the D (6 bases). CDR1 and CDR2 (germline): MNHEY, SMNVEV (reference sequence). The CDR3 spans 13 residues. V was clipped by 5 bases and J by 7 bases, with 14 bases between them. CDR3 sequence reads: CASSPKGVGGYTF. The CDR3 DNA reads as TGTGCCAGCAGTCCAAAGGGGGTGGGTGGCTACACCTTC.

V and J are TRBV19 and TRBJ1-2, with D maybe TRBD1 (6 bases). V was trimmed by 11 bases and J by 2 bases, leaving 12 bases between them. This CDR3 region has 12 residues. The germline CDR1 and CDR2 sequences are LNHDA and SQIVND (reference sequence). The CDR3 is CASTTGNYGYTF. The CDR3 nucleotides are TGTGCCTCCACCACAGGGAACTATGGCTACACCTTC.

The V and J genes are TRBV5-1 and TRBJ2-5; D perhaps matches TRBD2 (6 bases). Germline V gives CDR1 SGHRS, CDR2 YFSETQ. The CDR3 totals 18 residues. Trimming pared 4 bases from V and 2 bases from J, leaving 24 bases between. The CDR3 spells CASSTGLGPAGKQETQYF. The CDR3 nucleotides are TGCGCCAGCAGCACGGGGTTGGGTCCAGCGGGTAAACAAGAGACCCAGTACTTC.

The chain employs TRBV5-6 and TRBJ2-5; 8 positions match TRBD2. The CDR3 loop spans 14 amino acids. Germline assignment: CDR1 SGHDT and CDR2 YYEEEE. V shed 4 bases and J 5 bases; nucleotides not matched to a gene: 7. In DNA form, the CDR3 reads TGTGCCAGCAGCGCACCGGGACTAGTGGAGACCCAGTACTTC. It translates to CASSAPGLVETQYF.

The rearrangement uses TRBV6-6 and TRBJ1-4; tentative D call: TRBD1 (6 bases). This CDR3 has 15 residues. The V end was cut by 2 bases, the J end by 3 bases, with 10 bases between. Germline V gene data show CDR1 as MNHNY and CDR2 as SVGAGI (reference sequence). This CDR3 reads CASSYLQGANEKLFF. The CDR3 nucleotides read TGTGCCAGCAGTTACCTACAGGGCGCTAATGAAAAACTGTTTTTT.

V gene TRBV30 combines with J gene TRBJ1-5; D might be TRBD1 (6 bases). CDR3 length equals 14 residues. The V end was cut by 3 bases, the J end by 6 bases, with 15 bases between. Germline-derived CDR1 and CDR2 are GTSNPN and SVGIG (reference sequence). CDR3 sequence reads: CAWSWTVGGQPQHF. CDR3 DNA sequence: TGTGCCTGGAGCTGGACAGTAGGGGGTCAGCCCCAGCATTTT. Supplemented by reference TRBV30 and TRBJ1-5, the full variable domain reads SQTIHQWPATLVQPVGSPLSLECTVEGTSNPNLYWYRQAAGRGLQLLFYSVGIGQISSEVPQNLSASRPQDRQFILSSKKLLLSDSGFYLCAWSWTVGGQPQHFGDGTRLSIL.

Remarks on this clone: The identical CDR3 is also encoded by other nucleotide sequences in the sample. This chain links TRBV5-1 with TRBJ2-7; 7 bases map to TRBD1. Losses at the gene ends were 0 bases for V and 2 bases for J; bases not matched to a gene: 2. Germline V gives CDR1 SGHRS, CDR2 YFSETQ. This CDR3 contains 14 residues. The CDR3 DNA is TGCGCCAGCAGCTTGGTGGGACAGACCTACGAGCAGTACTTC. Translation gives CASSLVGQTYEQYF.

The V gene is TRBV28, the J gene TRBJ1-2; D not resolved. Germline V gene sequence: CDR1 MDHEN, CDR2 SYDVKM. The V gene lost 5 bases and the J gene lost 4 bases, with 11 bases spanning the gap. This CDR3 is 13 amino acids long. The CDR3 spells CASSNQVFYGYTF. The CDR3 DNA reads as TGTGCCAGCAGTAATCAGGTATTCTATGGCTACACCTTC.

This sequence joins TRBV5-1 and TRBJ2-7, with 10 bases aligning to TRBD1. V was clipped by 5 bases and J by 2 bases; unmatched bases: 10. Germline CDR1 SGHRS, CDR2 YFSETQ. This CDR3 is 16 amino acids long. The CDR3 loop reads CASRSGQGVRAYEQYF. The CDR3 DNA reads as TGCGCCAGCAGGTCCGGACAGGGGGTGAGGGCCTACGAGCAGTACTTC.

The J gene is TRBJ2-3, the V gene TRBV20-1, with D maybe TRBD1 (5 bases). From germline, CDR1 is DFQATT and CDR2 SNEGSKA (reference sequence). V was trimmed by 7 bases and J by 2 bases, leaving 7 bases between them. The CDR3 contains 11 residues. CDR3 protein: CSVQVTDTQYF. CDR3 DNA: TGCAGTGTACAGGTCACAGATACGCAGTATTTT.